The clone carrying this T cell receptor beta chain was counted between two and nine times. Its antigen is undetermined. This record belongs to a study of regulatory T cells in long-lasting Graves disease. Study-wide findings and caveats: Favored gene segments in persistent disease were TRBV28, TRBJ1-2 and TRBJ2-5.

Arm-PCR of CDR3 regions and iRepertoire HTBI primers were the basis on which TCR beta libraries were built. Using its own MiXCR run on the multiplex PCR reads, TCRdb lists one record per CDR3 protein. In the table there are about 430,000 distinct CDR3 sequences, roughly a fifth of which are singletons. The CDR3 length is 15 residues. J was trimmed by 10 bases and V by 6 bases; bases with no gene match: 11. Per the germline V gene, CDR1 is MNHNS and CDR2 is SASEGT. Time point noted: persistent/refractory GD, antithyroid drugs over 5 years with positive TRAb. Researchers made the TCR library from RNA that was extracted from PBMCs. Criteria from the American Thyroid Association guidelines were applied to diagnose Graves' disease.

The TCR sequence derives from a female donor with Graves disease. The sequences come from peripheral blood mononuclear cells (PBMCs), collected when the disease was refractory, from a patient treated with antithyroid drugs. This chain uses TRBV6-1 with TRBJ1-6, with 8 bases identical to TRBD1. CDR3 sequence reads: CASRQGGRWRSPLHF. The CDR3 nucleotides read TGTGCCAGCAGACAGGGGGGTCGTTGGAGGTCACCCCTCCACTTT.